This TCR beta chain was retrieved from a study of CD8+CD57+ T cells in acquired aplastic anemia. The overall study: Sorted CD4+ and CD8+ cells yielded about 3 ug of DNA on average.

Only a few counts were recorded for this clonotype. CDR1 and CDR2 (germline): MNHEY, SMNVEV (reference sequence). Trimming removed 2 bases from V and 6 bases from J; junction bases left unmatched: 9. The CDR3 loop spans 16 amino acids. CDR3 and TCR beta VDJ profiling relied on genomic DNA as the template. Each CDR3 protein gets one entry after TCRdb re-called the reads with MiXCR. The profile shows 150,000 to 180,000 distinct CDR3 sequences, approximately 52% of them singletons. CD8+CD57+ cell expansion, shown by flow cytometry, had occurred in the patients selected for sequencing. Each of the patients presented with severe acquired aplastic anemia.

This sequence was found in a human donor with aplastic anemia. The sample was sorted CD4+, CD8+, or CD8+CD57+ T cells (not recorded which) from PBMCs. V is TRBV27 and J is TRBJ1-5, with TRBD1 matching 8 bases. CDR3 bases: TGTGCCAGCAGTTTAGTCGGGACAGGAGGGGGTCAGCCCCAGCATTTT. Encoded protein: CASSLVGTGGGQPQHF.